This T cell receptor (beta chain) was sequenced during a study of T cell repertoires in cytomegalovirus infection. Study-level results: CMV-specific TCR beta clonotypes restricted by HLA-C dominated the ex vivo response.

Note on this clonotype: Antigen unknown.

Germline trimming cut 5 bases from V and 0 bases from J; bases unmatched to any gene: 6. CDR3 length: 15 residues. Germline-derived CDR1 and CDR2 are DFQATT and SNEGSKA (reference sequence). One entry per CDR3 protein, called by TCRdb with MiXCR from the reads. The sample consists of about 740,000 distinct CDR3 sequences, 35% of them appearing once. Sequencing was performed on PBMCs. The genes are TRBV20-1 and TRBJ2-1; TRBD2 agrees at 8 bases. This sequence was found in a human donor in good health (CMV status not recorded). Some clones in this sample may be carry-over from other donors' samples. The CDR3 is CSASTSGRSYNEQFF. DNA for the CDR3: TGCAGTGCTTCTACTAGCGGTCGCTCCTACAATGAGCAGTTCTTC.